A selection of T cell receptor beta chains follows, all from one sample in a study of early T cells in non-severe SARS-CoV-2 infection. MiXCR, run by TCRdb on the 5' RACE reads, gives a single entry per CDR3 protein. The table shows just over 95,000 distinct CDR3 sequences, with approximately 10% occurring only once. The sequencing sample was made of whole blood. The source is an adult who was a healthcare worker with PCR-confirmed SARS-CoV-2 infection or an uninfected control (not recorded which). The CDR3 runs from the conserved cysteine through the conserved F or W. D genes are given only for firm matches. Clone sizes are given selectively: once, few, many, or a class where the clone is expanded.

size: few
V: TRBV6-1
J: TRBJ1-1
D: TRBD1
DNA: TGTGCCAGCACGACGGTGGGACAGGGGCACGATGAAGCTTTCTTT
CDR3: CASTTVGQGHDEAFF

size: few
V: TRBV28
J: TRBJ2-1
D: TRBD2
DNA: TGTGCCAGCAGCTCCGGGACTAGTTTTTCTATCTACAATGAGCAGTTCTTC
CDR3: CASSSGTSFSIYNEQFF

size: .
V: TRBV6-2/TRBV6-3
J: TRBJ2-1
D: .
DNA: TGTGCCAGCAGTTCGACTAGCTCCTACAATGAGCAGTTCTTC
CDR3: CASSSTSSYNEQFF

size: many
V: TRBV29-1
J: TRBJ2-1
D: .
DNA: TGCAGCGTTGATATGGAGGAGGGACGGGAGAATGAGCAGTTCTTC
CDR3: CSVDMEEGRENEQFF

size: few
V: TRBV27
J: TRBJ2-7
D: .
DNA: TGTGCCAGCAGCCCCGCGGAGTGGCCATACTACGAGCAGTACTTC
CDR3: CASSPAEWPYYEQYF

size: .
V: TRBV23-1
J: TRBJ2-5
D: .
DNA: TGCGCCAGCAGTCCTACAGGGAAGAAAGGAGAGACCCAGTACTTC
CDR3: CASSPTGKKGETQYF

size: once
V: TRBV19
J: TRBJ1-2
D: .
DNA: TGTGCCAGTACCCGTGACGGGGGACTCCGCGGCTACACCTTC
CDR3: CASTRDGGLRGYTF

size: many
V: TRBV7-6
J: TRBJ2-1
D: TRBD2
DNA: TGTGCCAGCAGCAAAAATTCCGGGACTAGAATTTACAATGAGCAGTTCTTC
CDR3: CASSKNSGTRIYNEQFF

size: many
V: TRBV7-2
J: TRBJ2-1
D: .
DNA: TGTGCCAGCAGCTTATCCTGGAACTCCTACAATGAGCAGTTCTTC
CDR3: CASSLSWNSYNEQFF

size: .
V: TRBV7-2
J: TRBJ2-7
D: .
DNA: TGTGCCAGCAGCTTCGCAGGGGTATACGAGCAGTACTTC
CDR3: CASSFAGVYEQYF

size: many
V: TRBV11-3
J: TRBJ2-3
D: TRBD2
DNA: TGTGCCAGCAGCTTAGGTAGCGGGGGTACAGATACGCAGTATTTT
CDR3: CASSLGSGGTDTQYF

size: many
V: TRBV6-4
J: TRBJ2-1
D: TRBD2
DNA: TGTGCCAGCAGTGAAACTAGCGGGTCCTACAATGAGCAGTTCTTC
CDR3: CASSETSGSYNEQFF

size: few
V: TRBV4-1
J: TRBJ2-2
D: .
DNA: TGCGCCAGCAGCTGGGAAACTAGCAACACCGGGGAGCTGTTTTTT
CDR3: CASSWETSNTGELFF

size: .
V: TRBV4-1
J: TRBJ1-1
D: .
DNA: TGCGCCAGCAGCCAAGATGAAGGGAACACTGAAGCTTTCTTT
CDR3: CASSQDEGNTEAFF

size: few
V: TRBV7-9
J: TRBJ2-3
D: .
DNA: TGTGCCAGCAGCCCGCGGGACTTCACAGATACGCAGTATTTT
CDR3: CASSPRDFTDTQYF

size: many
V: TRBV11-2
J: TRBJ2-1
D: .
DNA: TGTGCCAGCAGCTTCACTAGGACCTACAATGAGCAGTTCTTC
CDR3: CASSFTRTYNEQFF

size: .
V: TRBV29-1
J: TRBJ2-2
D: .
DNA: TGCAGCGTTCAACTACTGAACACCGGGGAGCTGTTTTTT
CDR3: CSVQLLNTGELFF

size: many
V: TRBV7-6
J: TRBJ1-3
D: .
DNA: TGTGCCAGCAGCCTGGGCGGGGGCTCTGAAAACACCATATATTTT
CDR3: CASSLGGGSENTIYF

size: .
V: TRBV27
J: TRBJ2-5
D: .
DNA: TGTGCCAGCAAGGGGGGGGTCCAAGAGACCCAGTACTTC
CDR3: CASKGGVQETQYF

size: .
V: TRBV7-9
J: TRBJ2-3
D: TRBD1
DNA: TGTGCCAGCAGCACGACAGGGTCGAGCACAGATACGCAGTATTTT
CDR3: CASSTTGSSTDTQYF

size: .
V: TRBV28
J: TRBJ2-7
D: .
DNA: TGTGCCAGCAGTTTCGAAGCAGCTCCGAGTCTCGAGCAGTACTTC
CDR3: CASSFEAAPSLEQYF

size: many
V: TRBV6-1
J: TRBJ1-4
D: TRBD1
DNA: TGTGCCAGCAGTGAAGGGGACAGGGTGCGTGAAAAACTGTTTTTT
CDR3: CASSEGDRVREKLFF

size: many
V: TRBV20-1
J: TRBJ1-6
D: TRBD1
DNA: TGCAGTGCTGCGGGACAGCCGGGGTCACCCCTCCACTTT
CDR3: CSAAGQPGSPLHF

size: .
V: TRBV4-1
J: TRBJ1-1
D: TRBD1
DNA: TGCGCCAGCAGCTCTACAGGGGGCCGAGCTTTCTTT
CDR3: CASSSTGGRAFF

size: many
V: TRBV4-1
J: TRBJ2-3
D: .
DNA: TGCGCCAGCAGCCAAGTTGACAGGTCCACAGATACGCAGTATTTT
CDR3: CASSQVDRSTDTQYF

size: .
V: TRBV28
J: TRBJ1-1
D: .
DNA: TGTGCCAGCGGTGAGAACACTGAAGCTTTCTTT
CDR3: CASGENTEAFF

size: .
V: TRBV12-3/TRBV12-4
J: TRBJ1-2
D: .
DNA: TGTGCCAGCAGTTTAGTGAGGTCTGGCTACACCTTC
CDR3: CASSLVRSGYTF

size: .
V: TRBV10-1
J: TRBJ1-2
D: .
DNA: TGCGCCAGCAGTGAGTGGCCCTCCCCCGCCGCGGAGGGCTACACCTTC
CDR3: CASSEWPSPAAEGYTF

size: few
V: TRBV28
J: TRBJ2-3
D: TRBD2
DNA: TGTGCCAGCAGTTCCTTTACTAGCGCCTCTAGCACAGATACGCAGTATTTT
CDR3: CASSSFTSASSTDTQYF

size: many
V: TRBV5-1
J: TRBJ1-1
D: .
DNA: TGCGCCAGCAGCTTGGTGGAACAGCCCTACACTGAAGCTTTCTTT
CDR3: CASSLVEQPYTEAFF

size: many
V: TRBV7-9
J: TRBJ2-7
D: TRBD1
DNA: TGTGCCAGCAGCTTGACTGGGACAGGGTTAAAGTACTTC
CDR3: CASSLTGTGLKYF

size: .
V: TRBV5-1
J: TRBJ1-5
D: .
DNA: TGCGCCAGCAGCTTGGGGATTACAAGCAATCAGCCCCAGCATTTT
CDR3: CASSLGITSNQPQHF

size: .
V: TRBV12-3/TRBV12-4
J: TRBJ1-1
D: TRBD1
DNA: TGTGCCAGCAGGCCCGGGACAGGGGGGTTGAACACTGAAGCTTTCTTT
CDR3: CASRPGTGGLNTEAFF

size: few
V: TRBV20-1
J: TRBJ2-3
D: TRBD2
DNA: TGCAGTGCTACGGGAGCGGGGGGGTCCACAGATACGCAGTATTTT
CDR3: CSATGAGGSTDTQYF

size: few
V: TRBV27
J: TRBJ2-7
D: .
DNA: TGTGCCAGCAGTTTAATGGGGCTCTCCTACGAGCAGTACTTC
CDR3: CASSLMGLSYEQYF

size: many
V: TRBV9
J: TRBJ2-2
D: TRBD1
DNA: TGTGCCAGCAGCGCCCAAGGACAGGGCACCGGGGAGCTGTTTTTT
CDR3: CASSAQGQGTGELFF

size: many
V: TRBV5-4
J: TRBJ2-1
D: TRBD1
DNA: TGTGCCAGCAGCTTGGGGGGGGACAGGGTTGCGGAGCAGTTCTTC
CDR3: CASSLGGDRVAEQFF

size: many
V: TRBV30
J: TRBJ1-2
D: .
DNA: TGTGCCTGGAGAAGGGGCCGGAACTATGGCTACACCTTC
CDR3: CAWRRGRNYGYTF

size: many
V: TRBV3-1
J: TRBJ2-1
D: TRBD1
DNA: TGTGCCAGCAGAAGGGGACAGGGGAGTCTCAATGAGCAGTTCTTC
CDR3: CASRRGQGSLNEQFF

size: many
V: TRBV7-8
J: TRBJ2-5
D: .
DNA: TGTGCCAGCAGCTTAGTTGGGGGCGCGGAGACCCAGTACTTC
CDR3: CASSLVGGAETQYF

size: many
V: TRBV18
J: TRBJ2-7
D: .
DNA: TGTGCCAGCTCAGGAGGGGCAGGGGTCACCTACGAGCAGTACTTC
CDR3: CASSGGAGVTYEQYF

size: .
V: TRBV12-3/TRBV12-4
J: TRBJ2-7
D: .
DNA: TGTGCCAGCAGTTTCGGGGTTAGCTCCTACGAGCAGTACTTC
CDR3: CASSFGVSSYEQYF

size: many
V: TRBV7-2
J: TRBJ2-5
D: .
DNA: TGTGCCAGCAGCTTAGTAACAGGGAGGACCCAGTACTTC
CDR3: CASSLVTGRTQYF

size: few
V: TRBV5-5
J: TRBJ2-7
D: .
DNA: TGTGCCAGCAGCTTGCCAGGCCTTGGGGAGCAGTACTTC
CDR3: CASSLPGLGEQYF

size: few
V: TRBV18
J: TRBJ2-2
D: .
DNA: TGTGCCAGCTCACCAGACAGCGCGAACACCGGGGAGCTGTTTTTT
CDR3: CASSPDSANTGELFF

size: .
V: TRBV29-1
J: TRBJ2-5
D: TRBD2
DNA: TGCAGCGTTGAGCGTATGCTAGCGGGGCTCCAAGAGACCCAGTACTTC
CDR3: CSVERMLAGLQETQYF

size: many
V: TRBV7-2
J: TRBJ2-1
D: .
DNA: TGTGCCAGCAGCTTATCGAAGGGGAGGACCTACAATGAGCAGTTCTTC
CDR3: CASSLSKGRTYNEQFF

size: few
V: TRBV6-5
J: TRBJ1-1
D: .
DNA: TGTGCCAGCAGTTACGAGTCGCTTCTGAACACTGAAGCTTTCTTT
CDR3: CASSYESLLNTEAFF

size: .
V: TRBV7-9
J: TRBJ1-4
D: .
DNA: TGTGCCAGCAGCCGGAGCGCAGGGTCTAATGAAAAACTGTTTTTT
CDR3: CASSRSAGSNEKLFF

size: few
V: TRBV4-1
J: TRBJ1-5
D: .
DNA: TGCGCCAGCAGCCAAGGGGACGGCAATCAGCCCCAGCATTTT
CDR3: CASSQGDGNQPQHF

size: many
V: TRBV5-1
J: TRBJ2-5
D: .
DNA: TGCGCCAGCAGCCCGGGGACACTCGAAGAGACCCAGTACTTC
CDR3: CASSPGTLEETQYF

size: many
V: TRBV5-1
J: TRBJ2-7
D: .
DNA: TGCGCCAGCAGTCCGGAGGGCAGCTCCTACGAGCAGTACTTC
CDR3: CASSPEGSSYEQYF

size: many
V: TRBV5-1
J: TRBJ1-1
D: .
DNA: TGCGCCAGCAGAAGGGACGGAGGCACTGAAGCTTTCTTT
CDR3: CASRRDGGTEAFF

size: few
V: TRBV30
J: TRBJ2-1
D: .
DNA: TGTGCCTGGTTAGCCGGGACCTTAAGCCCGTTCTTC
CDR3: CAWLAGTLSPFF

size: once
V: TRBV2
J: TRBJ2-2
D: .
DNA: TGTGCCAGCAACCAGGGGCGCATAGCCGGGGAGCTGTTTTTT
CDR3: CASNQGRIAGELFF

size: few
V: TRBV7-8
J: TRBJ1-4
D: .
DNA: TGTGCCAGCAGCTTAAATCAGGGTTATAGTGAAAAACTGTTTTTT
CDR3: CASSLNQGYSEKLFF

size: few
V: TRBV28
J: TRBJ2-5
D: .
DNA: TGTGCCAGCAGTTCCTATACCCGACCCCAAGAGACCCAGTACTTC
CDR3: CASSSYTRPQETQYF